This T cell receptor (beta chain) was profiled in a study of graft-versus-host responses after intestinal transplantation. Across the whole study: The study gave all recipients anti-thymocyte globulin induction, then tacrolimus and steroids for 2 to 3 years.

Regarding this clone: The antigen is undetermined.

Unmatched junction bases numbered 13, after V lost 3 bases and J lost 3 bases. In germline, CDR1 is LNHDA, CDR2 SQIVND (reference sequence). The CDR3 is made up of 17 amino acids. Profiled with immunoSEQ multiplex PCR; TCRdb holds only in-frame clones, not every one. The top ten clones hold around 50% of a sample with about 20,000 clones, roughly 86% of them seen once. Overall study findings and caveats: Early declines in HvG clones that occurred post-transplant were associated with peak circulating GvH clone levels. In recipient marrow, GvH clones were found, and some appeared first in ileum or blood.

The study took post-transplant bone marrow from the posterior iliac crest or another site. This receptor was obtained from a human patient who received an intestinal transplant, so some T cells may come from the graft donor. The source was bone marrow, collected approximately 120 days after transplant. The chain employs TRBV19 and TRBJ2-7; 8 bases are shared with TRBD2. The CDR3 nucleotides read TGTGCCAGTAGTATCCGGGGGGGTGGCCCGGGGATCTACGAGCAGTACTTC. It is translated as CASSIRGGGPGIYEQYF.